What follows are 13 T cell receptor beta chains derived from one specimen sequenced in a study of OX40 agonist ivuxolimab in advanced cancers. Here immunoSEQ multiplex PCR was the method, and the copy in TCRdb shows in-frame clones only, minus some. The sample has more than 75,000 clones; around four fifths are singletons. The sequenced sample was CD4+ or CD8+ T cells sorted from blood, obtained in a trial of the OX40 agonist ivuxolimab. The receptors derive from an adult with an advanced solid tumor such as melanoma, head and neck, liver or kidney cancer.

The sample holds one count of this clone. J is TRBJ2-3 and V is TRBV2; 10 bases fit TRBD2. The germline CDR1 and CDR2 sequences are SNHLY and FYNNEI. The CDR3 has 17 residues. V lost 4 bases, J lost 4 bases, and 11 bases stayed unmatched. This chain's CDR3 is CASSGVAGGRQADTQYF. In DNA, the CDR3 is TGTGCCAGCAGTGGAGTAGCGGGGGGCCGGCAGGCAGATACGCAGTATTTT.

The chain carries TRBV10-1 and TRBJ1-3, with D hard to call. V was shortened by 3 bases and J by 2 bases, with 8 bases between the two germline ends. The CDR3 runs to 14 residues. Germline lookup yields CDR1 WNHNN and CDR2 SYGVQD (reference sequence). The CDR3 loop is CASSDSGTGNTIYF. CDR3 bases: TGCGCCAGCAGTGACTCTGGGACTGGAAACACCATATATTTT.

The chain links TRBV18 to TRBJ1-2; no reliable D call. V was trimmed by 3 bases and J by 2 bases, leaving 13 bases between them. Germline V gene lookup returns CDR1 KGHSH and CDR2 LQKENI. There are 15 residues in the CDR3. The CDR3 loop is CASSPQKTDNYGYTF. In nucleotides, the CDR3 is TGTGCCAGCTCACCTCAAAAGACGGACAACTATGGCTACACCTTC.

This chain uses TRBV2 with TRBJ1-4; D is uncertain. The CDR3 sequence is 14 residues long. Deletions cut 7 bases from V and 0 bases from J, with 9 bases between. Per germline, CDR1 SNHLY and CDR2 FYNNEI. CDR3 amino acids: CASINIATNEKLFF. For the CDR3, the DNA is TGTGCCAGCATCAATATCGCAACTAATGAAAAACTGTTTTTT.

The chain uses TRBV28 and TRBJ1-2, with 8 positions matching TRBD1. Germline CDR1 is MDHEN and CDR2 is SYDVKM. The CDR3 covers 20 residues. V lost 3 bases, J lost 0 bases, and 18 bases stayed unmatched. The CDR3, as DNA: TGTGCCAGCAGTTTTATTTACCAGCGCTTCGGGACAGGAGCTAACTATGGCTACACCTTC. This codes for CASSFIYQRFGTGANYGYTF.

The gene calls are TRBV7-9 and TRBJ1-4; a possible D gene is TRBD1 (5 bases). This CDR3 region has 15 residues. The V end was cut by 6 bases, the J end by 4 bases, with 15 bases between. Germline-derived CDR1 and CDR2 are SEHNR and FQNEAQ (reference sequence). This chain's CDR3 is CASSSLTVLNEKLFF. CDR3 bases: TGTGCCAGCAGTAGCCTGACAGTCCTTAATGAAAAACTGTTTTTT.

The chain recombines TRBV10-1 with TRBJ2-2; 9 positions agree with TRBD2. Germline loops: CDR1 WNHNN, CDR2 SYGVQD (reference sequence). The V gene end was trimmed by 0 bases and the J gene end by 7 bases; junction bases not matched to a gene: 9. The length of the CDR3 is 17 residues. CDR3 residues: CASSESSGGFLGGELFF. Written as DNA, the CDR3 is TGCGCCAGCAGTGAGTCTAGCGGGGGTTTTTTGGGCGGGGAGCTGTTTTTT.

The chain combines TRBV10-3 with TRBJ2-3, with D tentatively TRBD1 (5 bases). The CDR3 totals 15 residues. CDR1 ENHRY and CDR2 SYGVKD come from the germline V gene. The germline V and J ends were trimmed by 3 bases and 4 bases, with 14 bases remaining between them. CDR3 sequence: CAISDSRGMADTQYF. As DNA, the CDR3 is TGTGCCATCAGTGATAGTAGGGGAATGGCAGATACGCAGTATTTT.

This clone has a single count. The rearrangement uses TRBV5-6 and TRBJ1-1, with 8 bases that match TRBD1. Germline CDR1 is SGHDT and CDR2 is YYEEEE. The CDR3 extends over 17 amino acids. V lost 3 bases to trimming and J lost 3 bases; unmatched junction nucleotides: 13. CDR3 loop: CASSSVYRTGRDTEAFF. CDR3 nucleotides: TGTGCCAGCAGCTCTGTTTACAGGACAGGGAGGGACACTGAAGCTTTCTTT.

The V call is TRBV29-1, the J call TRBJ2-7; 10 positions match TRBD1. Trimming cost V 2 bases and J 4 bases; bases outside gene matches: 5. This CDR3 comprises 14 residues. Germline-derived CDR1 and CDR2 are SQVTM and ANQGSEA. In nucleotides, the CDR3 is TGCAGCGTTGAAACGGGACAGGGGCTGTACGAGCAGTACTTC. This translates into CSVETGQGLYEQYF.

This chain uses TRBV7-2 with TRBJ2-5, with D unresolved. The germline CDR1 and CDR2 sequences are SGHTA and FQGNSA. The CDR3 extends over 10 amino acids. V was clipped by 1 base and J by 6 bases, with 0 bases between them. Here the CDR3 reads CASSLETQYF. CDR3 sequence (DNA): TGTGCCAGCAGCTTAGAGACCCAGTACTTC. The variable domain in full, with the rest retrieved from reference TRBV7-2 and TRBJ2-5, is GAGVSQSPSNKVTEKGKDVELRCDPISGHTALYWYRQSLGQGLEFLIYFQGNSAPDKSGLPSDRFSAERTGGSVSTLTIQRTQQEDSAVYLCASSLETQYFGPGTRLLVL.

V usage is TRBV28 and J usage is TRBJ1-1; D not certain. This CDR3 spans 15 amino acids. V lost 6 bases and J 8 bases, leaving 22 bases between the germline ends. CDR1 is MDHEN, CDR2 SYDVKM, per germline. The CDR3 DNA sequence: TGTGCCAGCAGCCCTGACAAAGTAAACTTGCGGGAAGCTTTCTTT. It is translated as CASSPDKVNLREAFF.

The chain couples TRBV12-5 to TRBJ1-2; possible D gene TRBD1, 5 bases. Germline V lookup: CDR1 LGHNT, CDR2 FRNRAP. V was clipped by 4 bases and J by 8 bases, with 20 bases between them. This CDR3 region has 15 residues. CDR3 region: CASGSYQDSLGGYTF. The DNA for the CDR3 is TGTGCTAGTGGTTCCTATCAAGACAGCCTCGGGGGCTACACCTTC.